This T cell receptor beta chain was recovered during a study of shared clonotypes between healthy human individuals. Points from the study as a whole: Estimated clonotype richness was generally higher in naive than memory subsets. Despite large depth, sorted-subset datasets appeared incompletely sequenced.

Several immunoSEQ 96-well plates shared each subset's DNA, each plate a replicate. Original data processing: Filtering of immunoSEQ junctional sequences could not match full-length read filtering. The protocol was immunoSEQ multiplex PCR, while the TCRdb copy is restricted to in-frame clones and leaves out a portion. From that table come the V and J calls and clone size; the DNA was used to work out D and trimming. The top ten clones hold about 1.5% of a sample with millions of clones, roughly 91% of them seen once. A word on this clone: Its antigen is unknown.

This CDR3 region has 14 residues. Germline V gene lookup returns CDR1 MDHEN and CDR2 SYDVKM. The ends were cut back, 4 bases at V and 7 bases at J, with 17 bases in the middle. CD45RO-negative CD8 cells positively selected for CCR7 made up the naive population, which excluded terminally differentiated effector memory CD45RA+ cells. Sequenced sample: naive CD8+ T cells from PBMCs. The TCR was taken from a man younger than 35 in good health. Some clones in this sample may be carry-over from other donors' samples. V usage is TRBV28 and J usage is TRBJ2-7, with a possible D match to TRBD1 (7 bases). DNA of the CDR3: TGTGCCAGCAGTTCCACCCGACAGGGAGGAGAGCAGTACTTC. Its protein is CASSSTRQGGEQYF.